This TCR beta chain derives from a study of shared clonotypes between healthy human individuals. Study outcomes and limitations: It was anticipated that sequencing depth would influence how many clonotypes donors shared.

The sample holds one count of this clone. Its antigen remains unknown. This CDR3 has 14 amino acids. CDR1 and CDR2 (germline): ENHRY, SYGVKD. Trimming shortened V by 2 bases and J by 5 bases, and 9 bases separated the two germline ends. Sequencing was performed with immunoSEQ multiplex PCR; in TCRdb, only in-frame clones are kept and a portion is missing. The sample records some 2.1 million clones, roughly 95% being singletons. This chain joins TRBV10-3 and TRBJ1-4; maybe TRBD1 (6 bases). Input material: naive CD4+ T cells sorted from blood. Subset of the sample: CD45RA+ positively selected. The clonotype comes from a man younger than 35 in good health. CDR3 region: CAISEGQRNEKLFF. CDR3 sequence (DNA): TGTGCCATCAGTGAGGGACAGCGAAATGAAAAACTGTTTTTT.